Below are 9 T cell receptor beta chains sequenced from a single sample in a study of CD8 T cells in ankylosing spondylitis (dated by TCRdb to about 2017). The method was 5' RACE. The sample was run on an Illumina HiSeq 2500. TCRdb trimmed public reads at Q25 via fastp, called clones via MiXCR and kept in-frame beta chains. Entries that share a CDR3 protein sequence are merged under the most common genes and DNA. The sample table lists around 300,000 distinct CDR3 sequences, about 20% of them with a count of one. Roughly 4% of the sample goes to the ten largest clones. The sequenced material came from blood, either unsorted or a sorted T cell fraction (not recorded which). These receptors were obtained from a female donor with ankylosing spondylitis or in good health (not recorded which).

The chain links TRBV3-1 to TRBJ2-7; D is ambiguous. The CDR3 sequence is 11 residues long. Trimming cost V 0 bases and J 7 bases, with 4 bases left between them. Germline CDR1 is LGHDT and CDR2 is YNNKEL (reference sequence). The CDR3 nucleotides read TGTGCCAGCAGCCAAGAGTGGGAGCAGTACTTC. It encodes CASSQEWEQYF.

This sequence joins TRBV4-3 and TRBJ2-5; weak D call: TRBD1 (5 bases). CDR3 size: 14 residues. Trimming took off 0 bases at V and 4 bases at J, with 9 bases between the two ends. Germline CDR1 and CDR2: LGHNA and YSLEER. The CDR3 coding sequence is TGCGCCAGCAGCCAAGATGACAGAATAGAGACCCAGTACTTC. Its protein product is CASSQDDRIETQYF.

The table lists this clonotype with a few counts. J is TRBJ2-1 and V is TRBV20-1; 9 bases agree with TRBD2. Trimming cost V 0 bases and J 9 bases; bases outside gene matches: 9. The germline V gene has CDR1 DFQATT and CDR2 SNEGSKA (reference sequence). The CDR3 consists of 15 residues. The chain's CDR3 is CSAREAGGPVVEQFF. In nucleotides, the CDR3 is TGCAGTGCTAGAGAGGCGGGAGGGCCGGTGGTTGAGCAGTTCTTC.

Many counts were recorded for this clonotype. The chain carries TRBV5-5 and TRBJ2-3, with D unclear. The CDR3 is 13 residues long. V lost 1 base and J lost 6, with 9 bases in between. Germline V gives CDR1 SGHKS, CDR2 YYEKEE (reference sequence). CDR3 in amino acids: CASSLTSLDTQYF. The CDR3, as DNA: TGTGCCAGCAGCTTGACCTCCTTGGATACGCAGTATTTT.

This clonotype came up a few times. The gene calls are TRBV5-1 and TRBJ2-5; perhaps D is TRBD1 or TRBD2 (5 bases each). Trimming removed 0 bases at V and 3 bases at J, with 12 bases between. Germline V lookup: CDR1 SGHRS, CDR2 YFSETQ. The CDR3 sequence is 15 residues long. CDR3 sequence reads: CASSLAGTPEETQYF. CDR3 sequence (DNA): TGCGCCAGCAGCTTGGCAGGGACCCCCGAAGAGACCCAGTACTTC.

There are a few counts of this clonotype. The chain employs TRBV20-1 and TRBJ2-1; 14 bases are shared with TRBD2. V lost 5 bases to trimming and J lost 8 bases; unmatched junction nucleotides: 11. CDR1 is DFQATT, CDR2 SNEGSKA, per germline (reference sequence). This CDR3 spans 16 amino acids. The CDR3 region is CSAPRLAGGDGHEQFF. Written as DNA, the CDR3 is TGCAGTGCTCCCCGACTAGCGGGAGGGGATGGGCATGAGCAGTTCTTC.

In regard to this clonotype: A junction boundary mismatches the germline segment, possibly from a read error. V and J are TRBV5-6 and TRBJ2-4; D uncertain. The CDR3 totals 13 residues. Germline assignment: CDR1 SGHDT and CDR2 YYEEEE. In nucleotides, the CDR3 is TGTGCCATCAGCCCACGGCTGGGCGGCATTCAGTACTTC. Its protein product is CAISPRLGGIQYF.

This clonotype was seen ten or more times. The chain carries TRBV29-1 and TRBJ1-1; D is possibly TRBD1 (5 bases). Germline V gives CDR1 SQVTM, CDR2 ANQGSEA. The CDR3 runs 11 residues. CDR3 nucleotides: TGCAGTGGTGAGCTGGGAGGGGTCGCTTTCTTT. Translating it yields CSGELGGVAFF.

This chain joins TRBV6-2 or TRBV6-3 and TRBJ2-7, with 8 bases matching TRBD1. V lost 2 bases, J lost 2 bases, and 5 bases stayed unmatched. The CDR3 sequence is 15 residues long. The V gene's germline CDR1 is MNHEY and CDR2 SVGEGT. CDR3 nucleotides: TGTGCCAGCAGTTACCCGACAGGGGAAACCTACGAGCAGTACTTC. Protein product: CASSYPTGETYEQYF.